The rows below give T cell receptor beta chains drawn from one sample of a study of CD8 T cells in Susac syndrome. TCRdb reprocessed the immunoSEQ multiplex PCR reads with MiXCR, giving one entry per CDR3 protein. The data show roughly 250,000 distinct CDR3 sequences, with around 96% seen just once and approximately 0.094% held by the top ten. The sample was CD4+ T cells from PBMCs. The origin of the receptors is a human donor with Susac syndrome. The CDR3 runs from the conserved cysteine through the conserved F or W. The order of the fields is CDR3 protein, CDR3 DNA, V gene, D gene, J gene, clone size. The D gene is left open where the match is weak. Size is omitted from some rows. Given values are once, few, many or a class for expanded clones.

CASSIPGLAGHNEQFF TGTGCCAGCAGCATTCCGGGACTAGCGGGACACAATGAGCAGTTCTTC TRBV3-1 TRBD2 TRBJ2-1 once
CSAPGQGFSGANVLTF TGCAGTGCTCCGGGACAGGGATTCTCTGGGGCCAACGTCCTGACTTTC TRBV20-1 TRBD1 TRBJ2-6 once
CASSLGKVSSSYNEQFF TGTGCCAGCAGCTTAGGAAAGGTCTCGTCCTCCTACAATGAGCAGTTCTTC TRBV11-2 . TRBJ2-1 once
CAWTQGGRNEQYF TGTGCCTGGACACAGGGAGGAAGGAACGAGCAGTACTTC TRBV30 . TRBJ2-7 .
CSVGGLQGAHPNTGELFF TGCAGCGTTGGGGGCCTACAGGGGGCGCACCCGAACACCGGGGAGCTGTTTTTT TRBV29-1 TRBD1 TRBJ2-2 .
CASRDSWDGYTF TGTGCCAGCAGGGACTCCTGGGATGGCTACACCTTC TRBV9 . TRBJ1-2 .
CASTKGLLEAVGGEQYF TGTGCCTCCACCAAGGGGCTCCTCGAGGCCGTCGGAGGCGAGCAGTACTTC TRBV11-2 . TRBJ2-7 .
CASSPTGRDTEAFF TGTGCCAGCAGCCCTACCGGCAGAGACACTGAAGCTTTCTTT TRBV7-3 . TRBJ1-1 few
CATSDSLVVGTQYF TGTGCCACCAGTGATTCACTAGTTGTCGGGACCCAGTACTTC TRBV24-1 . TRBJ2-5 once
CASSLGQRNNEQFF TGCGCCAGCAGCTTGGGACAGAGGAACAATGAGCAGTTCTTC TRBV5-1 . TRBJ2-1 .
CATSPRGWNEQFF TGTGCCACCAGTCCCAGGGGCTGGAATGAGCAGTTCTTC TRBV24-1 . TRBJ2-1 .
CASSQGRDQETQYF TGTGCCAGCAGCCAGGGTCGAGACCAAGAGACCCAGTACTTC TRBV3-1 . TRBJ2-5 .
CASSFFEGNTEAFF TGTGCCAGCAGCTTCTTTGAGGGGAACACTGAAGCTTTCTTT TRBV7-2 . TRBJ1-1 .
CASSPGTEANYGYTF TGTGCCAGCAGCCCCGGGACGGAAGCTAACTATGGCTACACCTTC TRBV11-3 . TRBJ1-2 .
CASSQVYGTESYEQYF TGTGCCAGCAGCCAAGTTTACGGGACGGAATCTTACGAGCAGTACTTC TRBV14 . TRBJ2-7 .
CASSQRLAGGETQYF TGTGCCAGCAGCCAGAGACTAGCGGGAGGAGAGACCCAGTACTTC TRBV4-2 TRBD2 TRBJ2-5 once
CASSSTGDGEKLFF TGTGCCAGCAGTTCAACAGGGGACGGTGAAAAACTGTTTTTT TRBV12-3/TRBV12-4 TRBD1 TRBJ1-4 .
CASSPRREGSWNEQFF TGTGCCAGCAGCCCTAGAAGGGAGGGAAGTTGGAATGAGCAGTTCTTC TRBV14 TRBD2 TRBJ2-1 .
CSGRDSRGEQYF TGCAGCGGCCGGGACTCACGGGGGGAGCAGTACTTC TRBV29-1 . TRBJ2-7 .
CASSQYGGGDEQFF TGTGCCAGCAGCCAATACGGAGGGGGCGATGAGCAGTTCTTC TRBV3-1 . TRBJ2-1 .
CSAGLAGGSTDTQYF TGCAGTGCTGGGCTAGCGGGAGGAAGCACAGATACGCAGTATTTT TRBV20-1 TRBD2 TRBJ2-3 .
CASSLASMGTSDRTDTQYF TGTGCCAGCAGCTTAGCTTCTATGGGGACTAGCGACCGCACAGATACGCAGTATTTT TRBV7-9 TRBD2 TRBJ2-3 .